This TCR beta chain was profiled in a study of shared clonotypes between healthy human individuals. Points on this clone: The antigen is unknown.

Whole-study findings and limits: Tissue TCR repertoires likely differ from these blood-only repertoires. Represented genetic and exposure-history diversity was restricted by having few donors.

Each cell subset's genomic DNA was divided evenly among several immunoSEQ plates. Method: immunoSEQ multiplex PCR; TCRdb's copy keeps in-frame clones and lacks some. The sample consists of 2 million to 3 million clones, 85% to 95% of them appearing once. Sequencing was performed on naive CD4+ T cells sorted from blood. The subset denotes: CD45RA+ positively selected. The source is a man younger than 35 in good health.

The CDR3 bases are TGTGCCAGCTCACCACGGAGCGGGAATCCCTACGAGCAGTACTTC. Amino acids: CASSPRSGNPYEQYF. The chain couples TRBV18 to TRBJ2-7, with 7 positions matching TRBD2. CDR1 and CDR2 from the germline V gene are KGHSH and LQKENI. The CDR3 consists of 15 residues. The J segment lost 2 bases and the V segment lost 1 base, leaving 5 bases of the junction unmatched. Complete variable domain (other parts from reference TRBV18 and TRBJ2-7): NAGVMQNPRHLVRRRGQEARLRCSPMKGHSHVYWYRQLPEEGLKFMVYLQKENIIDESGMPKERFSAEFPKEGPSILRIQQVVRGDSAAYFCASSPRSGNPYEQYFGPGTRLTVT.